The entry that follows covers one T cell receptor (beta chain) sequence. The antigen is not known. The data originate from a study of CD8 T cells in Susac syndrome. Notes on the study in general: Within Susac syndrome CD4+ T cell repertoires, clonal expansion was not evident. The authors acknowledged that their TCR sequencing and HLA analysis involved a relatively small number of individuals.

Germline CDR1 KGHSH, CDR2 LQKENI. V was cut by 4 bases and J by 2 bases, with 10 bases left in between. The CDR3 spans 14 residues. Sequencing of TCR beta was performed on blood CD8+ T cells and on blood CD4+ T cells. TEMRA cells were enriched by FACS, while CD8+ and CD4+ T cells were obtained through a negative isolation that was performed magnetically. Reverse transcription used about 0.45 to 1 ug RNA and random hexamers. TCRdb itself ran the immunoSEQ multiplex PCR reads through MiXCR, one entry per CDR3 protein. The sample holds 140,000 or so distinct CDR3 sequences; almost 96% are singletons and the top ten take over 0.075%.

Sequencing was done on a sample of CD4+ T cells from PBMCs. The source of this sequence is a human donor with Susac syndrome. V is TRBV18 and J is TRBJ2-3, with D unresolved. The CDR3 reads CASSRDDSTDTQYF. CDR3 bases: TGTGCCAGCTCACGGGATGATTCCACAGATACGCAGTATTTT.